The source of this TCR beta chain is a study of shared clonotypes between healthy human individuals. V lost 3 bases, J lost 4 bases, and 6 bases lay in between. The CDR3 covers 12 residues. Germline lookup yields CDR1 SGHVS and CDR2 FNYEAQ. Assay: immunoSEQ multiplex PCR; the TCRdb copy retains only in-frame clones and omits some. The sample records over 1.5 million clones, 95% to 99% being singletons. The sample taken for sequencing was naive CD4+ T cells sorted from blood. Subset here: CD45RA+ positively selected. The chain has TRBV7-6 and TRBJ2-5; no clear D. The sequence was collected from a young man in good health. The CDR3 protein is CASSFSRETQYF. The CDR3 nucleotides read TGTGCCAGCAGCTTTAGTCGAGAGACCCAGTACTTC. The full variable domain, its missing parts supplied by reference TRBV7-6 and TRBJ2-5, is GAGVSQSPRYKVTKRGQDVALRCDPISGHVSLYWYRQALGQGPEFLTYFNYEAQQDKSGLPNDRFSAERPEGSISTLTIQRTEQRDSAMYRCASSFSRETQYFGPGTRLLVL.